This entry features one TCR beta chain sequence. As yet, its antigen is unknown. This sample stems from a study of beta chain features in type 1 diabetes. This CDR3 spans 15 amino acids. The trim removed 10 bases at V and 4 bases at J, leaving 14 bases unmatched. The V gene's germline CDR1 is SNHLY and CDR2 FYNNEI. Study-level findings and limits: A possible short-template PCR bias applies equally to patients and controls. All four CD4+ subsets from Type 1 diabetes patients carried moderately but significantly shorter TCRB CDR3s. For cells with high TCR expression, cDNA sequencing could yield over-representation.

Each of the sorted populations had a purity greater than 98%. Investigators reverse transcribed all isolated RNA, so they sequenced expressed TCRB transcripts. The table came from immunoSEQ multiplex PCR; TCRdb's copy has only in-frame clones and leaves some out. This sample has 35,000 to 50,000 clones; 50% occur once, and the top ten carry 0.25% to 0.3%. The chain links TRBV2 to TRBJ1-1; the match to TRBD1 covers 8 bases. This receptor was identified in a woman aged 25 to 45 in good health. Specimen: stem cell memory CD4+ T cells from blood. For the CDR3, the DNA is TGTGCCACCACAGAGACAGGGGTGGCGGGCACTGAAGCTTTCTTT. Translation: CATTETGVAGTEAFF.